The T cell receptor (beta chain) under discussion was sequenced for a study of T cells after yellow fever vaccination. This clonotype showed up just a few times. TCRdb analysed the 5' RACE reads with MiXCR anew, one entry per CDR3 protein. Of around 530,000 distinct CDR3 sequences listed, roughly 17% are singletons. The CDR3 has 13 amino acids. Unmatched junction bases numbered 5, after V lost 2 bases and J lost 10 bases. The sample was PBMCs, taken 4 to 5 days after the first yellow fever vaccination. This chain uses TRBV12-3 or TRBV12-4 with TRBJ2-1; TRBD1 matches at 7 bases. This TCR came from a man aged 18 to 35 who received the YFV17D yellow fever vaccine. CDR3 nucleotides: TGTGCCAGCAGTTTAAATCAGGGGGTCGAGCAGTTCTTC. Its protein is CASSLNQGVEQFF.